This paragraph covers one T cell receptor beta chain sequence. Its antigen is unidentified. The table came from immunoSEQ multiplex PCR; TCRdb's copy has only in-frame clones and leaves some out. This table has fewer than 140,000 clones, over 75% appearing once. This sample is part of a study of OX40 agonist ivuxolimab in advanced cancers. The study, taken as a whole, reports: CD4+ and CD8+ blood T cells expanded clonally by week 6 at 0.1 to 3.0 mg/kg.

V lost 5 bases to trimming and J lost 3 bases, with 16 bases between them. This CDR3 region has 15 residues. The germline V gene encodes CDR1 SGHNT and CDR2 YENEEA. The TCR sequence derives from an adult with an advanced solid tumor such as melanoma, head and neck, liver or kidney cancer. The specimen comprised CD4+ or CD8+ T cells sorted from blood, sampled in a trial of the OX40 agonist ivuxolimab. The rearrangement links TRBV11-3 to TRBJ2-5; the D gene is possibly TRBD1 (6 bases). CDR3 in DNA: TGTGCCAGCAGCAAAGGTACAGGGCCCGAAGAGACCCAGTACTTC. Its protein product is CASSKGTGPEETQYF.